The 13 T cell receptor beta chains below all came from one sample that was sequenced in a study of shared clonotypes between healthy human individuals. The data were produced by immunoSEQ multiplex PCR, yet TCRdb's version contains in-frame clones alone and is incomplete. The table lists 850,000 to 1,100,000 clones, roughly 77% of them singletons. Material: memory CD4+ T cells from PBMCs. The subset was: CD45RA-negative fraction. These receptors were collected from a man between 18 and 35 years old in good health. Some clones in this sample may be carry-over from other donors' samples.

The chain carries TRBV5-1 and TRBJ1-1; D may be TRBD1 (6 bases). V lost 2 bases and J lost 4, with 15 bases in between. The CDR3 length is 15 residues. The germline V gene encodes CDR1 SGHRS and CDR2 YFSETQ. Written as DNA, the CDR3 is TGCGCCAGCAGCTTATCAGGGGTTAGGGGCACTGAAGCTTTCTTT. This encodes CASSLSGVRGTEAFF.

This clone was recorded once. V usage is TRBV6-5 and J usage is TRBJ1-3; maybe TRBD1 (5 bases). Germline CDR1 and CDR2: MNHEY and SVGAGI. CDR3 length equals 15 residues. Trimming stripped 4 bases from V and 0 bases from J, with 10 bases between. CDR3 protein: CASSSTGVSGNTIYF. The CDR3 coding sequence is TGTGCCAGCAGTTCGACGGGGGTCTCTGGAAACACCATATATTTT.

This clone has only a few counts. This rearrangement joins TRBV6-5 to TRBJ1-5; 7 bases align to TRBD1. CDR3 length equals 14 residues. The germline V gene has CDR1 MNHEY and CDR2 SVGAGI. J gave up 7 bases and V 7 bases, and 10 bases lay outside the gene matches. This CDR3 is CASTTAQGRQPQHF. The CDR3 region has the DNA TGTGCCAGCACCACAGCACAGGGGAGGCAGCCCCAGCATTTT.

V gene TRBV9 combines with J gene TRBJ2-1; TRBD2 matches at 9 bases. V gave up 2 bases and J gave up 4 bases; unmatched junction bases: 7. Per germline, CDR1 SGDLS and CDR2 YYNGEE. The CDR3 has 16 residues. The DNA for the CDR3 is TGTGCCAGCAGCGTTACCGGGACTAGCAGGTACAATGAGCAGTTCTTC. Amino acid sequence: CASSVTGTSRYNEQFF.

This sequence joins TRBV7-3 and TRBJ2-2; no reliable D call. Between the trimmed V and J ends, which lost 2 bases and 6 bases, there was a span of 7 bases. This CDR3 comprises 13 residues. Germline loops: CDR1 SGHTA, CDR2 FQGTGA. The CDR3 sequence: CASSLLGPGELFF. Here the CDR3 DNA reads TGTGCCAGCAGCTTATTAGGCCCCGGGGAGCTGTTTTTT.

Remarks on this clone: Within the sample, other DNA sequences also encode this same CDR3. This chain links TRBV5-1 with TRBJ2-3; TRBD2 matches at 7 bases. The CDR3 length is 16 residues. Germline V gives CDR1 SGHRS, CDR2 YFSETQ. V lost 4 bases to trimming and J lost 3 bases; unmatched junction nucleotides: 11. CDR3: CASSPGLAEGTDTQYF. For the CDR3, the DNA is TGCGCCAGCAGCCCCGGTCTAGCGGAGGGAACAGATACGCAGTATTTT.

The CDR3 DNA reads as TGTGCCAGCAGTACGCCAGGGACAGGGGCGTATGAGCAGTTCTTC. It yields the protein CASSTPGTGAYEQFF. The chain links TRBV25-1 to TRBJ2-1, with 10 nucleotides matching TRBD1. Germline CDR1 and CDR2: MGHDK and SYGVNS. With V trimmed by 5 bases and J by 8 bases, 9 bases remained unmatched. The CDR3 has 15 residues.

The chain uses TRBV4-1 and TRBJ1-3; no clear D gene. The germline V gene encodes CDR1 MGHRA and CDR2 YSYEKL. The CDR3 has 16 amino acids. V was clipped by 1 base and J by 0 bases, with 10 bases between them. CDR3 coding DNA: TGCGCCAGCAGCCAAGTAGGACGGAGCTCTGGAAACACCATATATTTT. Translated, it gives CASSQVGRSSGNTIYF.

This sequence joins TRBV11-2 and TRBJ2-5, with a possible D match to TRBD2 (6 bases). Trimming left V 6 bases short and J 5 bases short, with 19 bases between. The CDR3 sequence is 15 residues long. Looked up from germline, CDR1 is SGHAT and CDR2 is FQNNGV. CDR3 nucleotide sequence: TGTGCCAGCAGACCCGGGACTCCGAGTCGGGAGACCCAGTACTTC. Translating it yields CASRPGTPSRETQYF.

The chain links TRBV9 to TRBJ2-3, with 11 positions matching TRBD2. V was clipped by 0 bases and J by 10 bases; unmatched bases: 10. Germline assignment: CDR1 SGDLS and CDR2 YYNGEE. The CDR3 is made up of 16 amino acids. The CDR3 DNA follows: TGTGCCAGCAGCGTAGCTACCCTAGCGGGAGGTTACCCGCAGTATTTT. Translation: CASSVATLAGGYPQYF.

The V call is TRBV15, the J call TRBJ2-2; 9 bases map to TRBD2. The germline CDR1 and CDR2 sequences are LNHNV and YYDKDF (reference sequence). With V trimmed by 1 base and J by 6 bases, 9 bases remained unmatched. The CDR3 spans 17 residues. CDR3 sequence: CATSRVAGVKIAGELFF. In DNA, the CDR3 is TGTGCCACCAGCAGAGTAGCGGGAGTTAAAATCGCCGGGGAGCTGTTTTTT.

This chain connects TRBV2 to TRBJ2-7; D not resolved. Germline lookup yields CDR1 SNHLY and CDR2 FYNNEI. Trimming removed 6 bases from V and 0 bases from J, with 12 bases in between. CDR3 size: 14 residues. CDR3 region: CASSPKLSSYEQYF. In DNA form, the CDR3 reads TGTGCCAGCAGCCCCAAGCTAAGCTCCTACGAGCAGTACTTC.

This chain connects TRBV29-1 to TRBJ1-1; a weak D match, TRBD1 (6 bases). The CDR3 is 15 residues long. The V end lost 2 bases, the J end lost 1 base, and 14 bases lay between the germline ends. Germline assignment: CDR1 SQVTM and CDR2 ANQGSEA. The CDR3 region has the DNA TGCAGCGTTGAAAGCGGGGGCTGGGGGAACACTGAAGCTTTCTTT. Protein: CSVESGGWGNTEAFF.